Included here is one T cell receptor beta chain sequence, with context. Its antigen is unknown. One base away there is no much larger clone; base qualities are not given. The data stem from a study of blood T cell repertoires in COVID-19 (dated by TCRdb to the early 2020s). Broadly, across the study: Collaborator samples came from the United States, Italy and Spain and covered acute and convalescent phases of COVID-19. Samples came from the ongoing ImmuneRACE study (first 160 participants) plus 1,254 subjects from 6 global collaborators. The repertoires were released in a freely available public database meant as a resource for research on the immune response to SARS-CoV-2. Nearly every sample came with metadata listing a de-identified subject ID, COVID-19 status, age in years and sex. Deeply sampled blood TCRbeta repertoires from subjects exposed to, actively infected with, or recovered from COVID-19 were included in the dataset. Where HLA class I and class II types were available, the types were taken from metadata supplied by the sample provider, not from assay-based typing. The prospective study material was composed of cDNA or gDNA derived from T cells, B-cell-depleted T cells, or PBMCs.

TCRbeta CDR3 regions were amplified from genomic DNA by means of the immunoSEQ Assay, a bias-controlled multiplex PCR. Under the source paper's analysis protocol: The number of nucleated cells in each sample was estimated by amplification of reference gene primers within the assay. To quantify the absolute abundance of each unique TCRbeta CDR3 rearrangement, sequence reads were collapsed and filtered. Productive Simpson clonality was computed per sample as the square root of Simpson's diversity index over productive rearrangements. TCRdb provides this immuneACCESS table in a form limited to in-frame rearrangements. Some clones are lacking; in checked studies, under half of them reflect an unresolved V gene, and why the rest are absent is not known. The V and J calls and the clone size are those of that table, but D and trimming were determined from the DNA. The sample profile shows roughly 90,000 clones; 75% to 90% of them were found once. The ten largest clones represent 31% of the sample.

General findings and caveats noted by the study authors: How much clinical and demographic metadata was included differed by source and by participant, and the metadata was provided uncurated.

Whole blood was collected in K2EDTA tubes by collaborating institutions according to the institutions' own protocols. For TCRbeta analysis, collaborator samples were shipped as frozen whole blood, as isolated PBMCs, or as DNA extracted from either sample type. The junction carries 10 bases between V and J, which are trimmed by 6 bases and 4 bases respectively. CDR1 MDHEN and CDR2 SYDVKM were looked up in the germline V gene. From cysteine to phenylalanine, the CDR3 is 12 amino acids long. Only CDR3 DNA is held: 36 bases, read in frame from base 1. The chain was built from TRBV28 and TRBJ2-7; the D gene is possibly TRBD2, with 6 bases matching. The receptor comes from a woman of 80 years or more with active or convalescent COVID-19. Sequencing was carried out using peripheral blood. The CDR3 region reads CASRGGAYEQYF. The DNA sequence follows: TGTGCCAGCAGGGGGGGTGCTTACGAGCAGTACTTC.